Sequencing of this T cell receptor (beta chain) was carried out in a study of PD-1 blockade in classical Hodgkin lymphoma. Looking at the study overall: Nivolumab dosed at 3 mg/kg went to patients intravenously every 2 weeks.

Exposure to brentuximab vedotin varied, and each patient had relapsed following autologous stem cell transplantation. Overall study results and limits: Significantly greater TCR diversity emerged by C4D1 in CD4+ cells but not CD8+ cells. Newly diagnosed patients were said to have less baseline TCR diversity than healthy donors did.

This CDR3 spans 14 amino acids. Germline-derived CDR1 and CDR2 are MNHNY and SVGAGI (reference sequence). V shed 7 bases and J shed 5 bases, with 17 bases lying between them. Note on this clone: No antigen is known for it.

This table comes from immunoSEQ multiplex PCR, and its TCRdb copy is limited to in-frame clones, with some not included. The data contain some 13,000 clones, 91% of them singletons. The chain links TRBV6-6 to TRBJ1-1; the D gene is possibly TRBD1 (5 bases). The sequence came from a human donor with classical Hodgkin lymphoma. The material sequenced was peripheral blood mononuclear cells (PBMCs), taken at baseline. The CDR3 region is CASTLVAGRTEAFF. The CDR3 nucleotides read TGTGCCAGCACCTTGGTGGCAGGGCGAACTGAAGCTTTCTTT.